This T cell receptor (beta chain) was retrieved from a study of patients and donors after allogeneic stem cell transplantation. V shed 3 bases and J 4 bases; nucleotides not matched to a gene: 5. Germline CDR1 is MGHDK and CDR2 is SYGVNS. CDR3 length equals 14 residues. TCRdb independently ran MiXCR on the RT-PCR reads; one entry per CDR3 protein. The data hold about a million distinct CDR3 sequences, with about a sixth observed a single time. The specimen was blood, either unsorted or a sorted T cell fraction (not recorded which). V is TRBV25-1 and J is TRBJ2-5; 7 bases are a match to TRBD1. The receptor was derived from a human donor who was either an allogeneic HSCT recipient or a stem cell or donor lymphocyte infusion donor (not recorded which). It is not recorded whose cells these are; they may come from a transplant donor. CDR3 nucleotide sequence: TGTGCCAGCAGTGACCACAGGGGCGCAGAGACCCAGTACTTC. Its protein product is CASSDHRGAETQYF.